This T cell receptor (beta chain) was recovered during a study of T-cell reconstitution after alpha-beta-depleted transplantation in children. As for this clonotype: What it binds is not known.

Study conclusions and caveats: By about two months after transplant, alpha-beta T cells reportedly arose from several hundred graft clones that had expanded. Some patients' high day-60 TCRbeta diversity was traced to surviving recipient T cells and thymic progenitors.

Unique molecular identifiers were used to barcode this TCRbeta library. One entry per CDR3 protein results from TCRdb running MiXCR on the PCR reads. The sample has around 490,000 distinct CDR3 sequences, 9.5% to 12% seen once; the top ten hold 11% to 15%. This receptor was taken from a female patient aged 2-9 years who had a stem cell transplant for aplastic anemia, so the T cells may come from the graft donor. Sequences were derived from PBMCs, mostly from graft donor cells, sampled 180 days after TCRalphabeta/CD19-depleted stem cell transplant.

CDR3: CASSLLTVYGYTF. The CDR3 region has the DNA TGTGCCAGCAGTTTACTTACAGTCTATGGCTACACCTTC. The chain combines TRBV28 with TRBJ1-2, with unresolved D. The CDR3 sequence is 13 residues long. Looked up from germline, CDR1 is MDHEN and CDR2 is SYDVKM. The V end lost 2 bases, the J end lost 4 bases, and 8 bases lay between the germline ends.